Listed below are T cell receptor beta chains from one sample, sequenced in a study of control samples from healthy donors and cancer patients. Generated by immunoSEQ multiplex PCR, the TCRdb table keeps only in-frame clones and is missing some. The sample shows about 150,000 clones, roughly 92% of them seen only once. The source material was blood. The receptors stem from a man in his fifties or sixties in good health. The CDR3 runs from the conserved cysteine through the conserved F or W. The order of the fields is V gene, J gene, D gene, clone size, CDR3 protein, CDR3 DNA. A D gene is named only where the DNA matches it firmly. Rows give clone size only sometimes, using once, few, many, or a class for an expanded clone.

TRBV2,TRBJ2-3,-,once,CASGVGIGTDTQYF,TGTGCCAGCGGGGTCGGGATAGGGACAGATACGCAGTATTTT
TRBV24-1,TRBJ2-1,-,once,CATSDVGANNEQFF,TGTGCCACCAGTGATGTGGGAGCGAACAATGAGCAGTTCTTC
TRBV3-1/TRBV3-2,TRBJ1-3,-,-,CASSRQENSLSSGNTIYF,TGTGCCAGCAGCCGTCAAGAAAACAGTCTGTCCTCTGGAAACACCATATATTTT
TRBV30,TRBJ2-5,TRBD2,-,CALQAGGFQETQYF,TGTGCCTTGCAAGCGGGAGGGTTTCAAGAGACCCAGTACTTC
TRBV5-1,TRBJ1-1,TRBD1,-,CASSWGTGGSMSGVTEAFF,TGCGCCAGCAGCTGGGGGACAGGGGGATCGATGAGCGGGGTAACTGAAGCTTTCTTT
TRBV5-4,TRBJ2-1,-,once,CASSLDRRSDEQFF,TGTGCCAGCAGCTTGGACAGGAGGTCGGATGAGCAGTTCTTC
TRBV10-3,TRBJ2-7,TRBD2,-,CAISESALAGGREQYF,TGTGCCATCAGTGAGTCGGCCCTAGCGGGAGGGCGCGAGCAGTACTTC
TRBV5-5,TRBJ2-7,TRBD2,once,CASSLGLAGLSYEQYF,TGTGCCAGCAGCTTGGGACTAGCGGGTCTCTCCTACGAGCAGTACTTC
TRBV5-4,TRBJ2-1,TRBD1,-,CASSLGGTADNEQFF,TGTGCCAGCAGCTTGGGGGGGACAGCAGACAATGAGCAGTTCTTC
TRBV4-1,TRBJ1-2,-,-,CASSQDTRVANYGYTF,TGCGCCAGCAGCCAAGATACCAGGGTGGCTAACTATGGCTACACCTTC
TRBV19,TRBJ1-6,-,-,CASGAVHNSPLHF,TGTGCCAGTGGTGCGGTCCATAATTCACCCCTCCACTTT
TRBV24-1,TRBJ2-1,TRBD2,-,CATSAALAGDLYNEQFF,TGTGCCACCAGCGCCGCACTAGCGGGAGATCTCTACAATGAGCAGTTCTTC
TRBV18,TRBJ2-2,TRBD1,-,CASSTDRGHTGELFF,TGTGCCAGCTCAACTGACAGGGGACACACCGGGGAGCTGTTTTTT
TRBV2,TRBJ1-5,TRBD1,few,CASRRTGESNQPQHF,TGTGCCAGCAGGAGGACAGGAGAGAGCAATCAGCCCCAGCATTTT
TRBV5-6,TRBJ2-2,-,-,CASSLGRGELFF,TGTGCCAGCAGCTTGGGCCGGGGGGAGCTGTTTTTT
TRBV5-1,TRBJ2-1,TRBD2,-,CASSPGAGDYNEQFF,TGCGCCAGCAGCCCTGGAGCGGGAGACTACAATGAGCAGTTCTTC
TRBV29-1,TRBJ2-7,-,-,CSSADGSYEQYF,TGCAGCTCAGCGGACGGCTCCTACGAGCAGTACTTC
TRBV19,TRBJ1-4,-,-,CASSMFPGRINEKLFF,TGTGCCAGTAGTATGTTCCCGGGACGGATTAATGAAAAACTGTTTTTT
TRBV12-3/TRBV12-4,TRBJ1-2,-,-,CARRDNYGYTF,TGTGCCCGGAGGGATAACTATGGCTACACCTTC
TRBV5-1,TRBJ2-1,-,-,CASSFSGLNEQFF,TGCGCCAGCAGCTTTAGCGGTTTGAATGAGCAGTTCTTC
TRBV6-1,TRBJ2-3,-,-,CASSTRLEERTQYF,TGTGCCAGCAGTACCCGGCTGGAGGAGCGTACGCAGTATTTT
TRBV30,TRBJ1-2,-,-,CASIIFAPGRTSYGYTF,TGTGCCTCGATAATATTCGCTCCGGGACGGACGAGCTATGGCTACACCTTC
TRBV2,TRBJ2-6,-,-,CASSETPHSPGANVLTF,TGTGCCAGCAGTGAGACACCCCACTCCCCTGGGGCCAACGTCCTGACTTTC
TRBV4-2,TRBJ2-7,TRBD1,-,CASSQDYSGGEQYF,TGTGCCAGCAGCCAAGATTATTCAGGGGGCGAGCAGTACTTC
TRBV6-5,TRBJ2-7,TRBD2,-,CASSFLASGTYEQYF,TGTGCCAGCAGTTTCCTGGCTAGCGGGACATACGAGCAGTACTTC
TRBV7-8,TRBJ1-5,-,-,CASSLGQDQPQHF,TGTGCCAGCAGCTTAGGACAGGATCAGCCCCAGCATTTT
TRBV9,TRBJ2-2,TRBD2,-,CASSGTSAYTGELFF,TGTGCCAGCAGCGGGACTAGCGCTTACACCGGGGAGCTGTTTTTT
TRBV20-1,TRBJ1-5,-,-,CSASLVRDSNQPQHF,TGCAGTGCTAGTTTAGTTAGAGATAGCAATCAGCCCCAGCATTTT
TRBV6-1,TRBJ1-3,-,-,CASSEAQSSGNTIYF,TGTGCCAGCAGTGAAGCGCAGAGCTCTGGAAACACCATATATTTT
TRBV24-1,TRBJ2-3,-,-,CATSESTVVDTQYF,TGTGCCACCAGTGAGTCGACAGTTGTAGATACGCAGTATTTT
TRBV4-1,TRBJ1-1,-,-,CASSQDRRAEAFF,TGCGCCAGCAGCCAAGATCGAAGGGCTGAAGCTTTCTTT
TRBV13,TRBJ2-7,TRBD1,-,CASSVGQGYEQYF,TGTGCCAGCAGCGTGGGACAGGGATACGAGCAGTACTTC
TRBV29-1,TRBJ2-3,-,-,CSVEDLTDTQYF,TGCAGCGTTGAAGATCTCACAGATACGCAGTATTTT
TRBV24-1,TRBJ1-2,-,-,CATSARGANGYTF,TGTGCCACCAGTGCCCGGGGCGCGAATGGCTACACCTTC
TRBV4-2,TRBJ1-2,-,-,CASSQDRGAGYGYTF,TGTGCCAGCAGCCAAGATAGGGGGGCGGGCTATGGCTACACCTTC
TRBV5-1,TRBJ2-7,-,-,CASSFPDRAYEQYF,TGCGCCAGCAGCTTCCCCGACAGAGCCTACGAGCAGTACTTC
TRBV7-8,TRBJ1-5,-,few,CASSPEDKAYSNQPQHF,TGTGCCAGCAGCCCGGAGGACAAGGCATATAGCAATCAGCCCCAGCATTTT
TRBV24-1,TRBJ1-2,TRBD1,once,CATSTQGAYGYTF,TGTGCCACCAGTACCCAGGGGGCGTATGGCTACACCTTC
TRBV29-1,TRBJ2-7,TRBD2,-,CSVSVELAGYEQYF,TGCAGCGTTTCAGTGGAACTAGCGGGATACGAGCAGTACTTC
TRBV5-1,TRBJ2-7,-,-,CASSLGAASGEQYF,TGCGCCAGCAGCTTGGGAGCAGCCTCCGGCGAGCAGTACTTC
TRBV19,TRBJ1-5,TRBD1,-,CASGPDRQGADQPQHF,TGTGCCAGCGGTCCAGACCGACAGGGGGCGGATCAGCCCCAGCATTTT
TRBV6-5,TRBJ2-7,-,-,CASSPGVGGGYEQYF,TGTGCCAGCAGTCCCGGCGTGGGAGGAGGTTACGAGCAGTACTTC
TRBV19,TRBJ2-5,TRBD2,-,CASSKRLAGEETQYF,TGTGCCAGTAGTAAGAGACTAGCGGGAGAAGAGACCCAGTACTTC
TRBV11-3,TRBJ2-3,-,-,CASSLAGTAKDTQYF,TGTGCCAGCAGCTTAGCTGGAACCGCTAAAGATACGCAGTATTTT
TRBV19,TRBJ1-1,TRBD1,-,CASSQTGTASGTEAFF,TGTGCCAGTAGCCAGACCGGGACAGCCTCGGGCACTGAAGCTTTCTTT
TRBV3-1/TRBV3-2,TRBJ1-1,-,-,CASTPGAPYEAFF,TGTGCCAGCACGCCAGGGGCACCATACGAAGCTTTCTTT
TRBV20-1,TRBJ2-5,-,-,CSAREETQYF,TGCAGTGCTAGGGAAGAGACCCAGTACTTC
TRBV28,TRBJ2-5,-,-,CASSWIRGQETQYF,TGTGCCAGCAGTTGGATCAGGGGCCAAGAGACCCAGTACTTC
TRBV27,TRBJ1-5,-,-,CASSLSGTVSNQPQHF,TGTGCCAGCAGTTTAAGTGGGACGGTAAGCAATCAGCCCCAGCATTTT
TRBV28,TRBJ2-7,-,-,CASSHMLDHRLEQYF,TGTGCCAGCAGTCACATGTTAGACCATAGATTAGAGCAGTACTTC
TRBV5-4,TRBJ1-1,-,once,CASSPRRGNTEAFF,TGTGCCAGCAGCCCCCGCCGTGGGAACACTGAAGCTTTCTTT
TRBV7-2,TRBJ1-5,TRBD1,-,CASSLDRGTEPQHF,TGTGCCAGCAGCTTAGACAGGGGGACTGAGCCCCAGCATTTT
TRBV11-2,TRBJ1-3,-,once,CASSPYLSGNTIYF,TGTGCCAGCAGCCCCTATCTCTCTGGAAACACCATATATTTT
TRBV25-1,TRBJ2-1,-,-,CASELGEQFF,TGTGCCAGCGAACTGGGGGAGCAGTTCTTC
TRBV6-6,TRBJ2-2,-,-,CASTSVGGELFF,TGTGCCAGCACCTCAGTTGGCGGGGAGCTGTTTTTT
TRBV7-8,TRBJ2-3,-,-,CASSRAGLTSTDTQYF,TGTGCCAGCAGCCGAGCAGGGCTGACTAGCACAGATACGCAGTATTTT
TRBV24-1,TRBJ1-6,-,-,CATSDYGESNSPLHF,TGTGCCACCAGTGACTATGGGGAGTCTAATTCACCCCTCCACTTT
TRBV10-3,TRBJ2-1,TRBD2,-,CAIDSSGSSGAYNEQFF,TGTGCCATCGATTCAAGCGGGAGTTCGGGAGCCTACAATGAGCAGTTCTTC